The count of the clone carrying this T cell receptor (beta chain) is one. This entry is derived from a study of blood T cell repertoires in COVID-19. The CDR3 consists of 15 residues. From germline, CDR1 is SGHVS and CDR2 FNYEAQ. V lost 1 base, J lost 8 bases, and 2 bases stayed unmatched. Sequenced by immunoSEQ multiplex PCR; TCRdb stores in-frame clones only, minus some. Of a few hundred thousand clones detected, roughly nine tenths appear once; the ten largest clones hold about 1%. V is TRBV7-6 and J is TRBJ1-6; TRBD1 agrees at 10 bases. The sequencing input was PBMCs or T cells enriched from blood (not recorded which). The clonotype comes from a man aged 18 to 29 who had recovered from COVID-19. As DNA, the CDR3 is TGTGCCAGCAGCTTAGAGGACAGGGGGGATTCACCCCTCCACTTT. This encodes CASSLEDRGDSPLHF.